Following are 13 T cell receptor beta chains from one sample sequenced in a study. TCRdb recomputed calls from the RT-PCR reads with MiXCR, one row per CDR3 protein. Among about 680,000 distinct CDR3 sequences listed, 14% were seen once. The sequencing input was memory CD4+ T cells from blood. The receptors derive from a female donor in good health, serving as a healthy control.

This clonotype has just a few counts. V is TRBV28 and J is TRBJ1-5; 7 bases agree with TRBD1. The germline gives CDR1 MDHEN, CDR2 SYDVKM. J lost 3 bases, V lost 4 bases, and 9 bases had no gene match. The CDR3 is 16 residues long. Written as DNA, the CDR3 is TGTGCCAGCAGTTCACCGACAGGGTCGGTCAATCAGCCCCAGCATTTT. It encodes CASSSPTGSVNQPQHF.

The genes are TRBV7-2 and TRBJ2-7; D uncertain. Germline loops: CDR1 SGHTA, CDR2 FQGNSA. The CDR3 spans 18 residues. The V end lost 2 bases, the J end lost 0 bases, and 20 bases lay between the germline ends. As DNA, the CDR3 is TGTGCCAGCAGCTTAATTTCGGTATCTTGGGTGAGCTCCTACGAGCAGTACTTC. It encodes CASSLISVSWVSSYEQYF.

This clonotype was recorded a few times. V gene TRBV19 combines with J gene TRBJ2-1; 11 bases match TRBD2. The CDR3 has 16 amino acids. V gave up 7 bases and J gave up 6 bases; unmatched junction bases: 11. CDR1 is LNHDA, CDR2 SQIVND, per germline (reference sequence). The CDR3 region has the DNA TGTGCCAGTACCCTAACCCTAGCGGGGGGTGGCAATGAGCAGTTCTTC. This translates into CASTLTLAGGGNEQFF.

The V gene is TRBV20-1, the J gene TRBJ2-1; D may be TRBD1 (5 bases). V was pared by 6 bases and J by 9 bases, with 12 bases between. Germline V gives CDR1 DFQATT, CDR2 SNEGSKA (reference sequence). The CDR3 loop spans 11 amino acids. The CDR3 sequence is CSADSPAEQFF. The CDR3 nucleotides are TGCAGTGCCGACAGCCCGGCTGAGCAGTTCTTC.

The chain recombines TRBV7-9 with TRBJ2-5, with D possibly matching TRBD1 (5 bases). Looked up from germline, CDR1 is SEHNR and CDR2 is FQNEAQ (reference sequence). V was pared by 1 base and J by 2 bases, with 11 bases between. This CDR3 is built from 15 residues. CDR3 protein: CASSLDFRQQETQYF. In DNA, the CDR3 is TGTGCCAGCAGCTTAGACTTTCGACAGCAAGAGACCCAGTACTTC.

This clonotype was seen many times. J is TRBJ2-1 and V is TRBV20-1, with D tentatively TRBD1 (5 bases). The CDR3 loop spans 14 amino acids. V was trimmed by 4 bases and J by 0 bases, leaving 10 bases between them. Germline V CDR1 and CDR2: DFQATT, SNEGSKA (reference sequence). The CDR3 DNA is TGCAGTGCTAAGAAGCAGGGCTCCTACAATGAGCAGTTCTTC. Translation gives CSAKKQGSYNEQFF.

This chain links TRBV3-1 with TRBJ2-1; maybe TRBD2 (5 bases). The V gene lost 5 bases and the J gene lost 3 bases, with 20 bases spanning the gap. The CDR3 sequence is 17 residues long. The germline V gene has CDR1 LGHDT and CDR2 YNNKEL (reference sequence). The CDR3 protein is CASSAQVGAEIYNEQFF. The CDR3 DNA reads TGTGCCAGCAGCGCTCAAGTGGGAGCGGAGATCTACAATGAGCAGTTCTTC.

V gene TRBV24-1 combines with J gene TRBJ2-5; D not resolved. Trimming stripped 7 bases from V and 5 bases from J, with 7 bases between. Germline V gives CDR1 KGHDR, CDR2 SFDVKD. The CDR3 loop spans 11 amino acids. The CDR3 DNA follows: TGTGCCACCAGCCAAATGGAGACCCAGTACTTC. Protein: CATSQMETQYF.

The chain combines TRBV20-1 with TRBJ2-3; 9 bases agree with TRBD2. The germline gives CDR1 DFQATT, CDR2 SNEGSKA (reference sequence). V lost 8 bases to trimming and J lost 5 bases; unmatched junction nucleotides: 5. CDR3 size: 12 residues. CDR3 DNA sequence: TGCAGTATAGCGGGAGTAGGAGATACGCAGTATTTT. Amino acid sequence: CSIAGVGDTQYF.

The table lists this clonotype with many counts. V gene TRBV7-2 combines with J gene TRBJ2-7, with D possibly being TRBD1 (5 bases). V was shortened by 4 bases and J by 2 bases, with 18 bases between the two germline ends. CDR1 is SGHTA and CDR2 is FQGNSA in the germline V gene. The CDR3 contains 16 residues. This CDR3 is CASSSSATAKPYEQYF. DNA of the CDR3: TGTGCCAGCAGCTCCAGCGCGACAGCCAAACCCTACGAGCAGTACTTC.

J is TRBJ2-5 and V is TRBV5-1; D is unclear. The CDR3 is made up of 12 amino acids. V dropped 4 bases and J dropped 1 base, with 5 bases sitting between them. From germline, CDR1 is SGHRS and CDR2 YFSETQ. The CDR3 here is CASSTPQETQYF. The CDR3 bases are TGCGCCAGCAGCACACCCCAAGAGACCCAGTACTTC.

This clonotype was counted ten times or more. CDR3 DNA sequence: TGTGCCAGCAGCGTACAGGGGCTCGATTCACCCCTCCACTTT. The encoded protein is CASSVQGLDSPLHF. The J gene is TRBJ1-6, the V gene TRBV7-2; 7 bases map to TRBD1. The ends lost 5 bases at V and 8 bases at J; junction bases unmatched: 6. This CDR3 region has 14 residues. Germline V lookup: CDR1 SGHTA, CDR2 FQGNSA.

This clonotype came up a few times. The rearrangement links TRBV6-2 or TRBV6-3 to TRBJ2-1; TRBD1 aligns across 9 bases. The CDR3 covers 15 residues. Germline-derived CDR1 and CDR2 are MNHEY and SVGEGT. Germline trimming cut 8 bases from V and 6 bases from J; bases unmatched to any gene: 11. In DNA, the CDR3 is TGTGCCAGCCGTTCACAGGGGGCGCAAAGCAATGAGCAGTTCTTC. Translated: CASRSQGAQSNEQFF.